This paragraph reports one T cell receptor (beta chain). Thyroid surgery was performed in patients who had received no treatment beforehand. These data originate in a study of metastatic and nonmetastatic thyroid tumors. TCRdb used MiXCR to call clones anew from the PCR reads. The sample has over 70,000 clones, 18% seen once. Input material: blood. This clonotype was obtained from a female donor with papillary thyroid cancer or a benign thyroid nodule (not recorded which). Some clones in this sample may be carry-over from other donors' samples.

The CDR3 region has the DNA TGTGCCAGCACCCTTGGTTCAGGGGTAGGAGATCAGCCCCAGCATTTT. Protein product: CASTLGSGVGDQPQHF. This rearrangement joins TRBV12-3 or TRBV12-4 to TRBJ1-5, with a weak D call TRBD1 (6 bases). The germline V and J ends were trimmed by 7 bases and 5 bases, with 21 bases remaining between them. This CDR3 has 16 amino acids.